This TCR beta chain is drawn from a study of synovial regulatory T cells in juvenile arthritis. Study-wide context: One patient received methotrexate plus infliximab; one lacked treatment information. General study results and limits: TCR diversity was lower in inflammation-associated blood Treg cells than in other blood Treg cells. Largely private between patients, iaTreg TCR repertoires showed partial overlap with synovial Teff and blood CPL repertoires. Synovial Tregs shared more CDR3 sequences with iaTregs than other blood Tregs.

TCRdb's table, derived via immunoSEQ multiplex PCR, lists solely in-frame clones and lacks some. The sample's table shows about 9,600 clones. Comment on this clone: What it binds is not known.

This CDR3 spans 15 amino acids. No DNA is recorded. Germline CDR1 GTSNPN, CDR2 SVGIG (reference sequence). V and J are TRBV30 and TRBJ2-3. Sequenced material: Treg cells from blood. Subset denoted: remaining (HLA-DR-negative) circulating blood Treg cells. The source of this sequence is a donor younger than 30 with juvenile idiopathic arthritis. CDR3 in amino acids: CAWSRRGWYTDTQYF.